Detailed here is one T cell receptor (beta chain). The protocol was immunoSEQ multiplex PCR, while the TCRdb copy is restricted to in-frame clones and leaves out a portion. Of approximately 91,000 clones listed, approximately 80% are singletons. The data stem from a study of blood T cell repertoires in COVID-19. The wider study: COVID-19 samples, acute and convalescent, were from the United States, Italy and Spain. Sources were T cells, B-cell-depleted T cells, or PBMCs; the material itself was cDNA or gDNA.

Germline values: CDR1 MNHEY, CDR2 SMNVEV (reference sequence). Trimming took 4 bases from V and 0 from J; bases not matched to a gene: 5. The CDR3 spans 15 residues. The TCR was taken from a man between 65 and 80 years old with acute or convalescent COVID-19. Sequenced input: peripheral blood. J is TRBJ1-2 and V is TRBV27; 7 bases match TRBD1. The CDR3 coding sequence is TGTGCCAGCAGTTCGGCAGGGGGTTCTAACTATGGCTACACCTTC. The encoded protein is CASSSAGGSNYGYTF.